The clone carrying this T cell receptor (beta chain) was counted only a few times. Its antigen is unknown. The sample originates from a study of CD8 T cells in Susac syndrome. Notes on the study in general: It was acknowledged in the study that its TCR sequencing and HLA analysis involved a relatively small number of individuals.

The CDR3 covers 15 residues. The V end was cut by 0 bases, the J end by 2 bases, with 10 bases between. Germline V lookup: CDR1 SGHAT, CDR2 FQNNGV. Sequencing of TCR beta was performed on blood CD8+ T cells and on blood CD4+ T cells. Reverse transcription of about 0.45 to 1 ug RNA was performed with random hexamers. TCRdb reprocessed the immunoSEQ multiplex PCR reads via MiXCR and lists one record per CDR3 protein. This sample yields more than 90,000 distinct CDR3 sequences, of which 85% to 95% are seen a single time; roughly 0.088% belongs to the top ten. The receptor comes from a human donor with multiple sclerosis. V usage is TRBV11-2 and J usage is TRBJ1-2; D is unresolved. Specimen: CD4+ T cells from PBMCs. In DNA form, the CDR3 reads TGTGCCAGCAGCTTAGAGGCAGGACCAAACTATGGCTACACCTTC. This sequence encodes CASSLEAGPNYGYTF.